The 17 T cell receptor beta chains given below trace back to one sample, sequenced in a study of blood T cell repertoires in COVID-19. Using immunoSEQ multiplex PCR, the repertoire was profiled, and TCRdb retains in-frame clones only, with some absent. The table records 190,000 or so clones, approximately 90% of them present only once. Sequencing used peripheral blood. All receptors come from a woman between 25 and 40 years old with acute or convalescent COVID-19.

The chain carries TRBV5-1 and TRBJ2-1, with TRBD2 as a possible D gene (5 bases). V gave up 0 bases and J gave up 5 bases, with 15 bases separating them. The CDR3 runs to 16 residues. The germline V gene encodes CDR1 SGHRS and CDR2 YFSETQ. The DNA for the CDR3 is TGCGCCAGCAGCTTGGCCCCCAGCGGCGTCGACAATGAGCAGTTCTTC. It yields the protein CASSLAPSGVDNEQFF.

The chain has TRBV4-1 and TRBJ2-1, with a tentative D call TRBD2 (6 bases). Germline values: CDR1 MGHRA, CDR2 YSYEKL. CDR3 size: 15 residues. V shed 6 bases and J shed 4 bases, with 16 bases lying between them. DNA of the CDR3: TGCGCCAGCAGTGTGGCGGGGTTAGATTACAATGAGCAGTTCTTC. Amino acids: CASSVAGLDYNEQFF.

This chain connects TRBV6-2 or TRBV6-3 to TRBJ2-1, with a possible D match to TRBD2 (5 bases). Germline V gene lookup returns CDR1 MNHEY and CDR2 SVGEGT. The CDR3 has 15 amino acids. V was trimmed by 2 bases and J by 0 bases, leaving 8 bases between them. CDR3 amino acids: CASSYTGSSYNEQFF. The CDR3 DNA reads TGTGCCAGCAGTTACACGGGGAGCTCCTACAATGAGCAGTTCTTC.

The J gene is TRBJ2-7, the V gene TRBV2; D is unresolved. With 4 bases removed from V and 6 bases from J, the gap between germline ends came to 13 bases. The CDR3 is 13 residues long. Germline assignment: CDR1 SNHLY and CDR2 FYNNEI. The CDR3 nucleotides are TGTGCCAGCAGTGGCGATAAACTCGGCGAGCAGTACTTC. Its protein is CASSGDKLGEQYF.

The chain couples TRBV6-5 to TRBJ1-1; D is ambiguous. Trimming took off 4 bases at V and 2 bases at J, with 8 bases between the two ends. Germline assignment: CDR1 MNHEY and CDR2 SVGAGI. The CDR3 contains 13 residues. The CDR3 bases are TGTGCCAGCAGTTCCGGGATTAACACTGAAGCTTTCTTT. Its protein is CASSSGINTEAFF.

The chain recombines TRBV2 with TRBJ2-7; TRBD1 matches at 8 bases. This CDR3 region has 13 residues. CDR1 is SNHLY, CDR2 FYNNEI, per germline. J was trimmed by 6 bases and V by 8 bases; bases with no gene match: 9. Here the CDR3 reads CASSQGARSEQYF. The CDR3 region has the DNA TGTGCCAGCTCGCAGGGGGCTCGTTCCGAGCAGTACTTC.

This chain uses TRBV6-5 with TRBJ2-2; D unclear. The ends were cut back, 3 bases at V and 8 bases at J, with 13 bases in the middle. Germline V gene sequence: CDR1 MNHEY, CDR2 SVGAGI. The CDR3 covers 14 residues. The CDR3 DNA follows: TGTGCCAGCAGTTATAGGTCCAGGAAGGGGGAGCTGTTTTTT. Protein sequence: CASSYRSRKGELFF.

The chain has TRBV7-6 and TRBJ1-6, with a tentative D call TRBD1 (5 bases). The CDR3 covers 15 residues. Germline assignment: CDR1 SGHVS and CDR2 FNYEAQ. The ends were cut back, 1 base at V and 9 bases at J, with 13 bases in the middle. The CDR3 DNA reads as TGTGCCAGCAGCTTAGGGGACTCTCGGAGTTCACCCCTCCACTTT. It specifies CASSLGDSRSSPLHF.

The CDR3 nucleotides read TGTGCCAGCAGTGAAACGGGAGTCGCAGATACGCAGTATTTT. Encoded protein: CASSETGVADTQYF. The chain links TRBV2 to TRBJ2-3; D possibly corresponds to TRBD2 (6 bases). Germline V lookup: CDR1 SNHLY, CDR2 FYNNEI. This CDR3 spans 14 amino acids. The V end was cut by 2 bases, the J end by 4 bases, with 10 bases between.

The chain combines TRBV6-5 with TRBJ1-3; D ambiguous. There are 15 residues in the CDR3. Trimming cost V 5 bases and J 4 bases, with 15 bases left between them. Germline lookup yields CDR1 MNHEY and CDR2 SVGAGI. The CDR3: CASSRVTRRGNTIYF. The CDR3 DNA follows: TGTGCCAGCAGTCGGGTAACGCGGCGAGGAAACACCATATATTTT.

As DNA, the CDR3 is TGTGCCAGCAGTGATCAGGTCAATGAGCAGTTCTTC. Protein: CASSDQVNEQFF. The genes are TRBV25-1 and TRBJ2-1; unclear D gene. This CDR3 region has 12 residues. V was clipped by 3 bases and J by 6 bases, with 6 bases between them. Germline V lookup: CDR1 MGHDK, CDR2 SYGVNS.

The chain joins TRBV5-1 to TRBJ1-1, with D perhaps TRBD1 (5 bases). The germline V gene encodes CDR1 SGHRS and CDR2 YFSETQ. V shed 1 base and J shed 1 base, with 11 bases lying between them. The CDR3 has 15 residues. DNA for the CDR3: TGCGCCAGCAGCTTGTATCAGGGAGGGAACACTGAAGCTTTCTTT. Its translation is CASSLYQGGNTEAFF.

J is TRBJ1-1 and V is TRBV12-3 or TRBV12-4, with D possibly being TRBD1 (6 bases). Trimming left V 6 bases short and J 1 base short, with 9 bases between. The CDR3 spans 13 residues. The CDR3 DNA sequence: TGTGCCAGCAGCCTGACAGGGAACACTGAAGCTTTCTTT. This translates into CASSLTGNTEAFF.

This clone came up a few times. The chain employs TRBV6-1 and TRBJ1-5; D possibly corresponds to TRBD1 (6 bases). Per germline, CDR1 MNHNS and CDR2 SASEGT. Trimming removed 2 bases from V and 6 bases from J, with 14 bases in between. This CDR3 region has 15 residues. The CDR3 reads CASSETRQGSQPQHF. CDR3 bases: TGTGCCAGCAGTGAAACGAGGCAGGGGTCTCAGCCCCAGCATTTT.

This clone was seen only once. The rearrangement links TRBV10-3 to TRBJ1-2, with no clear D. Germline lookup yields CDR1 ENHRY and CDR2 SYGVKD. This CDR3 has 12 amino acids. Trimming took 4 bases from V and 3 from J, leaving 6 bases between them. In DNA form, the CDR3 reads TGTGCCATCAGTGTACGGGACTATGGCTACACCTTC. It specifies CAISVRDYGYTF.

CDR3 DNA: TGTGCCAGCAGCCAAGATCCCGAAGAGACCCAGTACTTC. It encodes CASSQDPEETQYF. V usage is TRBV4-2 and J usage is TRBJ2-5; no clear D gene. This CDR3 is built from 13 residues. V dropped 0 bases and J dropped 3 bases, with 5 bases sitting between them. CDR1 is LGHNA, CDR2 YNFKEQ, per germline.

The V call is TRBV5-4, the J call TRBJ2-1, with a weak D call TRBD1 (5 bases). Trimming stripped 1 base from V and 8 bases from J, with 13 bases between. The CDR3 runs 14 residues. CDR1 SGHNT and CDR2 YYREEE come from the germline V gene (reference sequence). Here the CDR3 reads CASSLTGVSDEQFF. In DNA form, the CDR3 reads TGTGCCAGCAGCTTGACAGGAGTCAGCGATGAGCAGTTCTTC. Full variable domain (outside the CDR3, taken from reference TRBV5-4 and TRBJ2-1): ETGVTQSPTHLIKTRGQQVTLRCSSQSGHNTVSWYQQALGQGPQFIFQYYREEENGRGNFPPRFSGLQFPNYSSELNVNALELDDSALYLCASSLTGVSDEQFFGPGTRLTVL.